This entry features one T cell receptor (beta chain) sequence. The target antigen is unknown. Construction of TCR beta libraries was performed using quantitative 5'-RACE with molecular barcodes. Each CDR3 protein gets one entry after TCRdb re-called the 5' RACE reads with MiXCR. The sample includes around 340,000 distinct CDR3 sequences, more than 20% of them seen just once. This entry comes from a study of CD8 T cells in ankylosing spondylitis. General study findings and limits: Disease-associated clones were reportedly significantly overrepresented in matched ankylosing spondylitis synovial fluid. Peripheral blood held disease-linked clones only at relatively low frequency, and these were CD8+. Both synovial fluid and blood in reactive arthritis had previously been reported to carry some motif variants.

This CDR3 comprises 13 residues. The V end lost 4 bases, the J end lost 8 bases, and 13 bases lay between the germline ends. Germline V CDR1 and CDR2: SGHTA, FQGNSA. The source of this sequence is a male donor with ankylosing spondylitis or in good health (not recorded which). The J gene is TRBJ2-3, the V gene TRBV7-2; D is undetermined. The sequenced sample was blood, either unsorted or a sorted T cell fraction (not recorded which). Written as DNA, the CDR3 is TGTGCCAGCAGCTCAGCCCCCCCGGGTACGCAGTATTTT. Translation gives CASSSAPPGTQYF.